This T cell receptor (beta chain) was profiled in a study of blood T cell repertoires in COVID-19. The wider study: PBMCs, B-cell-depleted T cells, or T cells provided the cDNA or gDNA that made up the material.

The CDR3 contains 15 residues. CDR1 is LNHDA, CDR2 SQIVND, per germline (reference sequence). V lost 7 bases and J lost 6; bases outside the gene matches: 10. This table comes from immunoSEQ multiplex PCR, and its TCRdb copy is limited to in-frame clones, with some not included. The table lists 250,000 or so clones, 70% to 90% of them singletons, with roughly 2.5% in the top ten. Sequencing was done on a sample of peripheral blood. The J gene is TRBJ1-5, the V gene TRBV19, with 9 bases aligning to TRBD1. This TCR was recovered from a man under 40 with COVID-19, enrolled during active disease. CDR3 protein: CASTTRTGESQPQHF. The DNA for the CDR3 is TGTGCCAGTACTACTCGGACAGGGGAAAGTCAGCCCCAGCATTTT.